The 28 T cell receptor beta chains below were found in one sample sequenced in a study of control samples from healthy donors and cancer patients. Sequencing was performed with immunoSEQ multiplex PCR; in TCRdb, only in-frame clones are kept and a portion is missing. The sample carries some 140,000 clones, over 85% recorded once. Material for sequencing was blood. The receptors were gathered from a man aged 40-55 years in good health.

As regards this clone: Other DNA sequences in this sample translate to the same CDR3. The genes are TRBV7-3 and TRBJ2-3; no clear D gene. Germline V gives CDR1 SGHTA, CDR2 FQGTGA. The CDR3 has 13 residues. Deletions cut 0 bases from V and 7 bases from J, with 8 bases between. The CDR3 nucleotides read TGTGCCAGCAGCTTAACTAGCAAACATACGCAGTATTTT. Protein sequence: CASSLTSKHTQYF.

The chain links TRBV5-6 to TRBJ1-5, with TRBD1 identical over 8 bases. CDR1 SGHDT and CDR2 YYEEEE come from the germline V gene. J gave up 4 bases and V 4 bases, and 10 bases lay outside the gene matches. The CDR3 is 16 residues long. For the CDR3, the DNA is TGTGCCAGCAGCCGTATGACAGGGGCGGGGAATCAGCCCCAGCATTTT. Translation: CASSRMTGAGNQPQHF.

V is TRBV7-2 and J is TRBJ1-3; D is possibly TRBD1 (5 bases). The V and J ends lost 3 bases and 0 bases respectively, with 9 bases between them. The CDR3 length is 15 residues. Germline V gene sequence: CDR1 SGHTA, CDR2 FQGNSA. The CDR3 here is CASSLGRASGNTIYF. DNA of the CDR3: TGTGCCAGCAGCTTGGGGCGGGCCTCTGGAAACACCATATATTTT.

The rearrangement joins TRBV5-1 to TRBJ2-2; TRBD1 matches 8 bases. The germline V gene encodes CDR1 SGHRS and CDR2 YFSETQ. There are 14 residues in the CDR3. The J segment lost 2 bases and the V segment lost 7 bases, leaving 4 bases of the junction unmatched. In DNA, the CDR3 is TGCGCCAGCCAAGGGACAGGCAACACCGGGGAGCTGTTTTTT. This translates into CASQGTGNTGELFF.

This rearrangement joins TRBV5-5 to TRBJ1-2; D is unresolved. The germline gives CDR1 SGHKS, CDR2 YYEKEE (reference sequence). Trimming left V 3 bases short and J 7 bases short, with 13 bases between. The CDR3 has 13 residues. CDR3 sequence: CASSYQEARGYTF. The CDR3 DNA sequence: TGTGCCAGCAGCTATCAGGAGGCGCGTGGCTACACCTTC.

In this sample, this clone turned up once. The rearrangement joins TRBV28 to TRBJ1-1; 8 nucleotides agree with TRBD1. Germline V gene sequence: CDR1 MDHEN, CDR2 SYDVKM. The CDR3 runs to 15 residues. V trimming: 2 bases; J trimming: 5 bases; junction bases outside the gene matches: 7. CDR3 amino acids: CASSLLGTGRTEAFF. CDR3 DNA: TGTGCCAGCAGTTTACTTGGGACAGGTCGGACTGAAGCTTTCTTT.

V gene TRBV5-1 combines with J gene TRBJ1-6; perhaps TRBD1 as D (5 bases). The germline CDR1 and CDR2 sequences are SGHRS and YFSETQ. V was clipped by 3 bases and J by 5 bases, with 18 bases between them. This CDR3 spans 17 amino acids. CDR3: CASSSGGSVGDNSPLHF. CDR3 nucleotides: TGCGCCAGCAGCTCAGGAGGATCCGTAGGGGATAATTCACCCCTCCACTTT.

The chain employs TRBV9 and TRBJ2-5; TRBD2 is a possible D gene (6 bases). This CDR3 spans 16 amino acids. V lost 2 bases and J 5 bases, leaving 19 bases between the germline ends. Germline V CDR1 and CDR2: SGDLS, YYNGEE. CDR3 nucleotides: TGTGCCAGCAGCGTTCGCGGTGGGCGGGGCATGGAGACCCAGTACTTC. This translates into CASSVRGGRGMETQYF. The full variable domain, its missing parts supplied by reference TRBV9 and TRBJ2-5, is DSGVTQTPKHLITATGQRVTLRCSPRSGDLSVYWYQQSLDQGLQFLIQYYNGEERAKGNILERFSAQQFPDLHSELNLSSLELGDSALYFCASSVRGGRGMETQYFGPGTRLLVL.

The chain has TRBV4-3 and TRBJ2-3; TRBD1 aligns across 9 bases. V lost 5 bases, J lost 5 bases, and 8 bases stayed unmatched. Germline CDR1 is LGHNA and CDR2 is YSLEER. This CDR3 has 15 amino acids. This chain's CDR3 is CASSWGQGRGDTQYF. In DNA form, the CDR3 reads TGCGCCAGCAGCTGGGGACAGGGTAGGGGAGATACGCAGTATTTT.

This chain joins TRBV9 and TRBJ1-3; 12 bases fit TRBD1. The trim removed 3 bases at V and 0 bases at J, leaving 10 bases unmatched. From germline, CDR1 is SGDLS and CDR2 YYNGEE. The CDR3 has 19 amino acids. The DNA for the CDR3 is TGTGCCAGCAGCGGCCGGGACAGGGGGCCCTACTACTCTGGAAACACCATATATTTT. Translating gives CASSGRDRGPYYSGNTIYF.

J is TRBJ2-7 and V is TRBV2; D is unresolved. Trimming shortened V by 7 bases and J by 3 bases, and 10 bases separated the two germline ends. The CDR3 is made up of 12 amino acids. CDR1 is SNHLY, CDR2 FYNNEI, per germline. The chain's CDR3 is CASTGPHYEQYF. The CDR3 coding sequence is TGTGCCAGCACTGGGCCCCACTACGAGCAGTACTTC.

On this clone itself: This sample includes further DNA sequences coding for the same CDR3. The chain couples TRBV5-1 to TRBJ1-2; 7 nucleotides line up with TRBD1. V lost 0 bases to trimming and J lost 2 bases; unmatched junction nucleotides: 4. CDR1 and CDR2 from the germline V gene are SGHRS and YFSETQ. The CDR3 sequence is 15 residues long. This CDR3 reads CASSLGTGANYGYTF. CDR3 bases: TGCGCCAGCAGCTTGGGTACAGGGGCGAACTATGGCTACACCTTC.

The chain recombines TRBV28 with TRBJ1-2; 7 bases align to TRBD1. This CDR3 region has 14 residues. The ends lost 7 bases at V and 8 bases at J; junction bases unmatched: 13. The germline CDR1 and CDR2 sequences are MDHEN and SYDVKM. CDR3 DNA: TGTGCCAGCATCACAACGGGACAGAAGTCGGGCTACACCTTC. Its protein product is CASITTGQKSGYTF.

The chain employs TRBV5-1 and TRBJ2-7, with TRBD2 matching 11 bases. The CDR3 has 20 amino acids. The V segment lost 2 bases and the J segment 1 base; nucleotides outside the gene matches: 17. CDR1 and CDR2 from the germline V gene are SGHRS and YFSETQ. The CDR3 loop reads CASSLGPASILAGGSYEQYF. In DNA form, the CDR3 reads TGCGCCAGCAGCTTAGGGCCGGCTTCTATCCTAGCGGGGGGTTCCTACGAGCAGTACTTC.

CDR3 in DNA: TGTGCCAGCAGGGATCCCCCGAGTTCGTCACCCCTCCACTTT. Protein: CASRDPPSSSPLHF. The chain joins TRBV5-5 to TRBJ1-6; D remains ambiguous. Germline CDR1 SGHKS, CDR2 YYEKEE (reference sequence). The CDR3 is 14 residues long. V lost 5 bases to trimming and J lost 10 bases, with 16 bases between them.

The chain joins TRBV12-5 to TRBJ1-4; no clear D. Germline V gene sequence: CDR1 LGHNT, CDR2 FRNRAP. V lost 7 bases, J lost 3 bases, and 15 bases lay in between. The CDR3 has 15 amino acids. CDR3 coding DNA: TGTGCTAGTGCCACTATGGGTCGGCCTAATGAAAAACTGTTTTTT. Translated: CASATMGRPNEKLFF.

The J gene is TRBJ1-6, the V gene TRBV15; D gene unclear. Germline assignment: CDR1 LNHNV and CDR2 YYDKDF (reference sequence). V lost 0 bases, J lost 13 bases, and 7 bases lay in between. The CDR3 runs 12 residues. CDR3: CATSREAGPLHF. The CDR3 DNA reads as TGTGCCACCAGCAGAGAAGCCGGGCCCCTCCACTTT. Using reference TRBV15 and TRBJ1-6 for the parts outside the CDR3, the full variable domain is DAMVIQNPRYQVTQFGKPVTLSCSQTLNHNVMYWYQQKSSQAPKLLFHYYDKDFNNEADTPDNFQSRRPNTSFCFLDIRSPGLGDTAMYLCATSREAGPLHFGNGTRLTVT.

This sequence joins TRBV4-3 and TRBJ2-3, with TRBD1 identical over 9 bases. Trimming removed 8 bases from V and 4 bases from J; junction bases left unmatched: 10. The CDR3 totals 15 residues. Germline loops: CDR1 LGHNA, CDR2 YSLEER. In DNA, the CDR3 is TGCGCCAGCCAGGGTGGGACAGGGCGTTCAGATACGCAGTATTTT. Amino acids: CASQGGTGRSDTQYF.

V and J are TRBV6-1 and TRBJ1-2; possible D gene TRBD1, 5 bases. CDR1 and CDR2 from the germline V gene are MNHNS and SASEGT. CDR3 size: 15 residues. Trimming took 5 bases from V and 8 from J, leaving 21 bases between them. CDR3 region: CASSQGTASPGGYTF. Written as DNA, the CDR3 is TGTGCCAGCAGTCAAGGGACGGCCTCCCCAGGAGGCTACACCTTC.

The V and J genes are TRBV6-2 or TRBV6-3 and TRBJ1-2; D is undetermined. Deletions cut 5 bases from V and 4 bases from J, with 8 bases between. The CDR3 consists of 12 residues. Looked up from germline, CDR1 is MNHEY and CDR2 is SVGEGT. CDR3 DNA sequence: TGTGCCAGCAGTCCGTCCCCCTATGGCTACACCTTC. This gives the protein CASSPSPYGYTF.

The chain couples TRBV5-4 to TRBJ1-2; 8 bases line up with TRBD1. Germline V gives CDR1 SGHNT, CDR2 YYREEE (reference sequence). The CDR3 runs 15 residues. V lost 1 base, J lost 3 bases, and 5 bases stayed unmatched. The CDR3 DNA follows: TGTGCCAGCAGCTTGCCCCAACAGGGGGACTATGGCTACACCTTC. Translating gives CASSLPQQGDYGYTF.

The genes are TRBV11-2 and TRBJ1-1, with D uncertain. CDR3 length equals 15 residues. Germline values: CDR1 SGHAT, CDR2 FQNNGV. Trimming removed 2 bases from V and 5 bases from J, with 15 bases in between. This CDR3 reads CASSLSLLAGTEAFF. The CDR3 nucleotides are TGTGCCAGCAGCTTATCCCTCCTGGCCGGGACTGAAGCTTTCTTT.

The gene calls are TRBV28 and TRBJ1-3; D not certain. This CDR3 region has 17 residues. CDR1 is MDHEN and CDR2 is SYDVKM in the germline V gene. Trimming shortened V by 5 bases and J by 1 base, and 18 bases separated the two germline ends. The DNA for the CDR3 is TGTGCCAGCAGTCCGACCGGGCAGGACGCATCTGGAAACACCATATATTTT. Protein: CASSPTGQDASGNTIYF. The entire variable domain, with the rest obtained from reference TRBV28 and TRBJ1-3, is as follows: DVKVTQSSRYLVKRTGEKVFLECVQDMDHENMFWYRQDPGLGLRLIYFSYDVKMKEKGDIPEGYSVSREKKERFSLILESASTNQTSMYLCASSPTGQDASGNTIYFGEGSWLTVV.

A remark on this clone: Other DNA sequences in this specimen translate into the identical CDR3. V and J are TRBV5-1 and TRBJ2-7; either TRBD1 or TRBD2 may fit D (6 bases each). CDR1 and CDR2 (germline): SGHRS, YFSETQ. The CDR3 runs 14 residues. V lost 0 bases to trimming and J lost 6 bases, with 13 bases between them. The CDR3 DNA follows: TGCGCCAGCAGCTTGGAGGGGGGTGTGGGCGAGCAGTACTTC. This translates into CASSLEGGVGEQYF.

The V and J genes are TRBV5-1 and TRBJ2-6, with TRBD2 matching 11 bases. With 2 bases clipped from V and 0 bases from J, the junction kept 7 bases outside the gene matches. The CDR3 spans 19 residues. From germline, CDR1 is SGHRS and CDR2 YFSETQ. CDR3 sequence (DNA): TGCGCCAGCAGCTTCGCCACTAGCGGGGGCCCCTCTGGGGCCAACGTCCTGACTTTC. Translating gives CASSFATSGGPSGANVLTF.

This sequence joins TRBV7-2 and TRBJ2-1; perhaps TRBD2 as D (5 bases). Trimming pared 1 base from V and 6 bases from J, leaving 13 bases between. The CDR3 runs 15 residues. The germline V gene encodes CDR1 SGHTA and CDR2 FQGNSA. DNA of the CDR3: TGTGCCAGCAGCTTAGGCGTCGGGATCGGCAATGAGCAGTTCTTC. The encoded protein is CASSLGVGIGNEQFF.

CDR3 loop: CASSATLEGPGANVLTF. CDR3 nucleotides: TGCGCCAGCAGCGCAACCCTGGAGGGTCCTGGGGCCAACGTCCTGACTTTC. This chain joins TRBV5-1 and TRBJ2-6, with D tentatively TRBD2 (6 bases). CDR1 and CDR2 (germline): SGHRS, YFSETQ. The germline V and J ends were trimmed by 4 bases and 2 bases, with 16 bases remaining between them. The CDR3 contains 17 residues.

This chain uses TRBV18 with TRBJ1-1, with unresolved D. CDR3 length equals 11 residues. V lost 4 bases and J 1 base, leaving 1 base between the germline ends. The germline CDR1 and CDR2 sequences are KGHSH and LQKENI. CDR3 sequence: CASSQNTEAFF. DNA for the CDR3: TGTGCCAGCTCACAGAACACTGAAGCTTTCTTT.